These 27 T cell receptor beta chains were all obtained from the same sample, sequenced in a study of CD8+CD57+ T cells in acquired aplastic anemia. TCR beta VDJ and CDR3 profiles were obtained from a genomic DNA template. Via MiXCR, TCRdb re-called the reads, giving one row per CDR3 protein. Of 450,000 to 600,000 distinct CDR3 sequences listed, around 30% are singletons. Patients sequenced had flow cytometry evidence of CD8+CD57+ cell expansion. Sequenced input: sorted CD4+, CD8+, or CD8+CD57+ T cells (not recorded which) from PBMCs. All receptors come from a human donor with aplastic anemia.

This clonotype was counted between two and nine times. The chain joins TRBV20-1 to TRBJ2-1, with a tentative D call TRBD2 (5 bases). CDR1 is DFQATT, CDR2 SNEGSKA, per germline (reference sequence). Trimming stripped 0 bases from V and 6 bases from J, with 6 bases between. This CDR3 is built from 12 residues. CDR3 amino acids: CSARDAGNEQFF. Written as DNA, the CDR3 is TGCAGTGCTAGAGATGCGGGCAATGAGCAGTTCTTC.

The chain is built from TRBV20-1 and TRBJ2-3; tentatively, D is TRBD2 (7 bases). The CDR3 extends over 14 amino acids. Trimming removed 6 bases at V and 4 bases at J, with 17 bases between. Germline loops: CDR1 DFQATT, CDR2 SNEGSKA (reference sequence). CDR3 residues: CSATRGAGADTQYF. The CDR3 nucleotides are TGCAGTGCGACACGGGGGGCCGGCGCAGATACGCAGTATTTT.

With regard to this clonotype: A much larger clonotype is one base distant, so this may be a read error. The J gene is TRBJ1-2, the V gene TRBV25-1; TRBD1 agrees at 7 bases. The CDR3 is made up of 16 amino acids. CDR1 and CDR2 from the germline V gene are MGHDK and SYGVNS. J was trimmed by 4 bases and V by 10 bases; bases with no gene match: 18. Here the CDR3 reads CATRNAQGDEGYGYTF. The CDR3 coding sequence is TGTGCCACTAGAAATGCCCAGGGGGACGAGGGCTATGGCTACACCTTC.

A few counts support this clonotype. CDR3 residues: CSAPGLASTDTQYF. In nucleotides, the CDR3 is TGCAGTGCTCCCGGACTAGCCAGCACAGATACGCAGTATTTT. The chain recombines TRBV20-1 with TRBJ2-3; TRBD2 aligns across 8 bases. The germline V gene has CDR1 DFQATT and CDR2 SNEGSKA (reference sequence). The CDR3 has 14 amino acids. The V gene end was trimmed by 5 bases and the J gene end by 0 bases; junction bases not matched to a gene: 4.

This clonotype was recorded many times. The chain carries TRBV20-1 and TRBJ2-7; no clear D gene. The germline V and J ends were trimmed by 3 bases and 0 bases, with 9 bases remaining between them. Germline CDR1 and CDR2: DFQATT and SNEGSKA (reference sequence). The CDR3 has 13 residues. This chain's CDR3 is CSARTLNSYEQYF. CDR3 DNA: TGCAGTGCTAGGACACTTAACTCCTACGAGCAGTACTTC.

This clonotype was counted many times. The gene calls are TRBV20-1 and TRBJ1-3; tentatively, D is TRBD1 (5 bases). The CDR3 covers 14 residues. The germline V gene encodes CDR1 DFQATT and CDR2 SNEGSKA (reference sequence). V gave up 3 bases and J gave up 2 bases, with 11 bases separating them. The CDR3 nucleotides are TGCAGTGCTAGGCAGGGCAATGCTGGAAACACCATATATTTT. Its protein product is CSARQGNAGNTIYF.

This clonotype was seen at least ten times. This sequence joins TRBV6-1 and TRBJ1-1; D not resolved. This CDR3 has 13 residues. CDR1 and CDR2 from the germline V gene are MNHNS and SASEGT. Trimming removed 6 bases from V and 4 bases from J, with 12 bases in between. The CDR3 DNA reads TGTGCCAGCAGCGACAAGGAAGGCACTGAAGCTTTCTTT. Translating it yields CASSDKEGTEAFF.

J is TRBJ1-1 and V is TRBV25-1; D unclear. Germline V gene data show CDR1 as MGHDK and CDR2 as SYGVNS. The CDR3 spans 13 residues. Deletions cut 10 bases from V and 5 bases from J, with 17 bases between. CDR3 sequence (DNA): TGTGCCACTATGGGCAGGAGAGGGACTGAAGCTTTCTTT. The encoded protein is CATMGRRGTEAFF.

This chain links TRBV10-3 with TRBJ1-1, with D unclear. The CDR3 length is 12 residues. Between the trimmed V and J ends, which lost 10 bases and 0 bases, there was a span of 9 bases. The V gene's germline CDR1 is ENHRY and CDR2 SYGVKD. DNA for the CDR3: TGTGCCACCTTGGACCTGAACACTGAAGCTTTCTTT. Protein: CATLDLNTEAFF.

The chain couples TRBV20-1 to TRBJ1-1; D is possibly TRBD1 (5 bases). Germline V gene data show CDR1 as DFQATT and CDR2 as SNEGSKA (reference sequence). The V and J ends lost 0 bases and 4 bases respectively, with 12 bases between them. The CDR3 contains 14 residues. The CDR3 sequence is CSARESGGTTEAFF. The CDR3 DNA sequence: TGCAGTGCTAGAGAATCTGGTGGGACCACTGAAGCTTTCTTT.

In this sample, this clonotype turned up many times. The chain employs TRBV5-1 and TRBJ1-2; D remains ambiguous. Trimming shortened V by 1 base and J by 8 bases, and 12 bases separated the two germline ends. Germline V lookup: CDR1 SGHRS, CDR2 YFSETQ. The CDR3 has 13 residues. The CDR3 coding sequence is TGCGCCAGCAGCTTGATGTCAAAGGAAGGCTACACCTTC. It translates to CASSLMSKEGYTF.

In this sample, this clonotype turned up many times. DNA of the CDR3: TGTGCCAGCAGCGACCTAGGCGTAGATACGCAGTATTTT. Protein sequence: CASSDLGVDTQYF. The V call is TRBV7-9, the J call TRBJ2-3; D call uncertain. Between the trimmed V and J ends, which lost 5 bases and 5 bases, there was a span of 11 bases. This CDR3 is built from 13 residues. Per the germline V gene, CDR1 is SEHNR and CDR2 is FQNEAQ (reference sequence). The entire variable domain, with the rest obtained from reference TRBV7-9 and TRBJ2-3, is as follows: DTGVSQNPRHKITKRGQNVTFRCDPISEHNRLYWYRQTLGQGPEFLTYFQNEAQLEKSRLLSDRFSAERPKGSFSTLEIQRTEQGDSAMYLCASSDLGVDTQYFGPGTRLTVL.

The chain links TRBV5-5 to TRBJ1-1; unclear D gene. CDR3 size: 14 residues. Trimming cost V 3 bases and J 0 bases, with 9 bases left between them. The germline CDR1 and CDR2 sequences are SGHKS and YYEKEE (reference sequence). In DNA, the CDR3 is TGTGCCAGCAGCTCTTTAACACTGAACACTGAAGCTTTCTTT. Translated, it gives CASSSLTLNTEAFF.

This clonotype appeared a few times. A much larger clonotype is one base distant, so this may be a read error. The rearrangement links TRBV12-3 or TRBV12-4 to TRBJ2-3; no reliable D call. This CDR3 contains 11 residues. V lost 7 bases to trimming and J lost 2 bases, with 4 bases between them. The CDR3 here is CASILTDTQYF. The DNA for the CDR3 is TGTGCCAGCATCCTCACAGATACGCAGTATTTT.

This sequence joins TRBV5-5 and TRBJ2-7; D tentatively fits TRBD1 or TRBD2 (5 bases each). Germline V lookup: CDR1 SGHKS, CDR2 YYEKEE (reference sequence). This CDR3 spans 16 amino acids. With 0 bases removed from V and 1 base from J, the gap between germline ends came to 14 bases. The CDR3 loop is CASSLGAGTVSYEQYF. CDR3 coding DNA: TGTGCCAGCAGCTTGGGGGCCGGGACCGTGTCCTACGAGCAGTACTTC.

The CDR3 sequence is CASSQGGSRETQYF. In DNA, the CDR3 is TGTGCCAGCAGCCAAGGGGGGTCCAGGGAGACCCAGTACTTC. The chain has TRBV14 and TRBJ2-5, with D possibly called TRBD1 or TRBD2 (5 bases each). From germline, CDR1 is SGHDN and CDR2 FVKESK. The CDR3 runs to 14 residues. The germline V and J ends were trimmed by 1 base and 5 bases, with 11 bases remaining between them.

This CDR3 is CATSGPGDTQYF. The CDR3 region has the DNA TGTGCCACCAGTGGGCCCGGGGATACGCAGTATTTT. The chain carries TRBV24-1 and TRBJ2-3; no definite D call. The germline V gene encodes CDR1 KGHDR and CDR2 SFDVKD. The V end was cut by 5 bases, the J end by 6 bases, with 8 bases between. The length of the CDR3 is 12 residues.

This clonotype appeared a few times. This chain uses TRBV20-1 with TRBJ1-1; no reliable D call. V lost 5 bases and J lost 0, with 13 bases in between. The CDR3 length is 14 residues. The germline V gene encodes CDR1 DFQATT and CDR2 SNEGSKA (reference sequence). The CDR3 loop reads CSAFRRRMNTEAFF. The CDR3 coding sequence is TGCAGTGCTTTTAGACGGCGGATGAACACTGAAGCTTTCTTT.

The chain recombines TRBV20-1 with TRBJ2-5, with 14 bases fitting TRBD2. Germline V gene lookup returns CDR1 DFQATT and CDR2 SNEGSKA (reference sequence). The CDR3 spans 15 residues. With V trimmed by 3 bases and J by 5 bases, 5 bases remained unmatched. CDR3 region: CSASGLAGGSETQYF. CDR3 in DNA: TGCAGTGCTAGCGGACTAGCGGGAGGTTCTGAGACCCAGTACTTC.

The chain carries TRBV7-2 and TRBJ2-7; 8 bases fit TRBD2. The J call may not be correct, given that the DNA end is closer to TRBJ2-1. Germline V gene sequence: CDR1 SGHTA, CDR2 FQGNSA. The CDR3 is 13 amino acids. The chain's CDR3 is CASSGGRGGEQFF. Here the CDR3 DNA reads TGTGCCAGCAGCGGGGGACGGGGGGGTGAGCAGTTCTTC.

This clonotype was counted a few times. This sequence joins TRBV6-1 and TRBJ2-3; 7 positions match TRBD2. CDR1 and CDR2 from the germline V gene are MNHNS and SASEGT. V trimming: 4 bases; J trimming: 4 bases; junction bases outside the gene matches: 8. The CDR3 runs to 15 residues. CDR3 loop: CASSVEGRGADTQYF. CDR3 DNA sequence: TGTGCCAGCAGTGTGGAGGGCCGGGGGGCAGATACGCAGTATTTT.

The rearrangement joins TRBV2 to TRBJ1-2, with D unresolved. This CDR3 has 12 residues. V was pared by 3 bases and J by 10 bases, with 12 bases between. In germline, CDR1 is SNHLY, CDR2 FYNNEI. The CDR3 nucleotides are TGTGCCAGCAGTGACTCCACAGCCCTCTACACCTTC. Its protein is CASSDSTALYTF.

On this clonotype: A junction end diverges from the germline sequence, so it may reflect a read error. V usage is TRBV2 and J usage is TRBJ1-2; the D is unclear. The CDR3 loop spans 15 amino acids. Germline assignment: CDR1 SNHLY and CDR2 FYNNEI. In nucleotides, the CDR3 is TGTGCCAGCAGTGAAGCAGGAGAGATTAACTATGGCTGCACCTTC. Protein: CASSEAGEINYGCTF.

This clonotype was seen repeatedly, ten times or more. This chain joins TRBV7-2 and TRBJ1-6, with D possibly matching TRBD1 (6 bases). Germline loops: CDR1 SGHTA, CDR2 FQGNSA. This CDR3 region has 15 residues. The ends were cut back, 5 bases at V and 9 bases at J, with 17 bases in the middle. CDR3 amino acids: CASSLRQAGGSPLHF. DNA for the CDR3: TGTGCCAGCAGCCTCAGACAGGCCGGGGGTTCACCCCTCCACTTT.

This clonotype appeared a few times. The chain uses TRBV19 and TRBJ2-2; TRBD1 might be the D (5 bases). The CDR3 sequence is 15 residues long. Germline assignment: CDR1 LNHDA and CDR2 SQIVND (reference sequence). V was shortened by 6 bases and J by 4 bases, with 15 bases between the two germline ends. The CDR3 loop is CASSEIGVVTGELFF. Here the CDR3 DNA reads TGTGCCAGTAGCGAAATAGGGGTAGTCACCGGGGAGCTGTTTTTT.

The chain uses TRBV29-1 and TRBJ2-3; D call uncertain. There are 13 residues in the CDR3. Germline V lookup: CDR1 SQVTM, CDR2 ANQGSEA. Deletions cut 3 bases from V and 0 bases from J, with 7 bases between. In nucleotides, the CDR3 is TGCAGCGTTGATGAGAGTAGCACAGATACGCAGTATTTT. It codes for CSVDESSTDTQYF.

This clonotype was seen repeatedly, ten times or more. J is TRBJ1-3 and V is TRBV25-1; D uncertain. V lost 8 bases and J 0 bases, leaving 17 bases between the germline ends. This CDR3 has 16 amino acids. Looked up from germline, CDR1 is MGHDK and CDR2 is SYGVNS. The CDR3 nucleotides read TGTGCCAGCCAAGCCCCAAGACGACACTCTGGAAACACCATATATTTT. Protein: CASQAPRRHSGNTIYF.